The 22 T cell receptor beta chains in this list originate from one sample, sequenced in a study of shared clonotypes between healthy human individuals (dated by TCRdb to about 2020). The protocol used for the library was the immunoSEQ multiplex PCR assay. The immuneACCESS repertoire file appears here via TCRdb, limited to in-frame rearrangements. These files lack a portion of the clones; in checked studies, under half of the deficit traces to unresolved V genes, and the cause of the others is not known. Here the sample has hundreds of thousands of clones; roughly 95% occur a single time. The ten largest clones add up to less than 0.12% of the sample. CD8 naive samples were CD45RO-negative cells positively selected for CCR7, giving a CD45RA+CCR7+ population that excluded TemRA cells. The specimen sequenced was naive CD8+ T cells sorted from blood. The cell subset or site label of this sample denotes: CD45RA+CCR7+. These receptors were collected from a woman aged 25 to 45 in good health.

The chain joins TRBV13 to TRBJ2-3; no clear D. The CDR3 is 15 residues long. Germline V gene data show CDR1 as PRHDT and CDR2 as FYEKMQ (reference sequence). The ends were cut back, 5 bases at V and 1 base at J, with 13 bases in the middle. DNA of the CDR3: TGTGCCAGCAGCGCCTCTCTGTTGCGCACAGATACGCAGTATTTT. It encodes CASSASLLRTDTQYF. Filled out from reference TRBV13 and TRBJ2-3, the complete variable domain reads AAGVIQSPRHLIKEKRETATLKCYPIPRHDTVYWYQQGPGQDPQFLISFYEKMQSDKGSIPDRFSAQQFSDYHSELNMSSLELGDSALYFCASSASLLRTDTQYFGPGTRLTVL.

The rearrangement uses TRBV13 and TRBJ2-2; D gene ambiguous. In germline, CDR1 is PRHDT, CDR2 FYEKMQ (reference sequence). Deletions cut 5 bases from V and 6 bases from J, with 10 bases between. CDR3 size: 13 residues. The CDR3 here is CASSPTTAGELFF. The CDR3 DNA is TGTGCCAGCAGCCCCACTACAGCCGGGGAGCTGTTTTTT. The variable domain in full, with the rest retrieved from reference TRBV13 and TRBJ2-2, is AAGVIQSPRHLIKEKRETATLKCYPIPRHDTVYWYQQGPGQDPQFLISFYEKMQSDKGSIPDRFSAQQFSDYHSELNMSSLELGDSALYFCASSPTTAGELFFGEGSRLTVL.

V usage is TRBV27 and J usage is TRBJ2-7; D is ambiguous. Germline-derived CDR1 and CDR2 are MNHEY and SMNVEV (reference sequence). V lost 0 bases, J lost 4 bases, and 13 bases lay in between. The CDR3 is 15 amino acids. CDR3 protein: CASSLSSVLSYEQYF. CDR3 in DNA: TGTGCCAGCAGTTTATCTTCTGTCTTGTCGTACGAGCAGTACTTC.

This sequence joins TRBV6-1 and TRBJ1-1; no definite D call. V lost 7 bases and J 2 bases, leaving 8 bases between the germline ends. Germline assignment: CDR1 MNHNS and CDR2 SASEGT. The CDR3 has 12 amino acids. The CDR3 nucleotides are TGTGCCAGCACTCTGGGCAACACTGAAGCTTTCTTT. This sequence encodes CASTLGNTEAFF.

V is TRBV11-1 and J is TRBJ2-4; perhaps TRBD2 as D (5 bases). The germline V and J ends were trimmed by 2 bases and 6 bases, with 8 bases remaining between them. The germline V gene encodes CDR1 SGHAT and CDR2 FQDESV (reference sequence). The CDR3 is 13 amino acids. The CDR3 here is CASSLRELNIQYF. The CDR3 DNA sequence: TGTGCCAGCAGCTTAAGGGAGCTAAACATTCAGTACTTC.

The gene calls are TRBV11-3 and TRBJ2-1; D gene unclear. Germline V gene sequence: CDR1 SGHNT, CDR2 YENEEA. This CDR3 comprises 13 residues. V was shortened by 3 bases and J by 9 bases, with 12 bases between the two germline ends. The CDR3 sequence is CASSFNLAGEQFF. For the CDR3, the DNA is TGTGCCAGCAGCTTTAATCTGGCCGGTGAGCAGTTCTTC.

Only one count was recorded for this clone. The V gene is TRBV19, the J gene TRBJ2-5, with D tentatively TRBD1 (6 bases). The ends were cut back, 5 bases at V and 2 bases at J, with 12 bases in the middle. The germline V gene encodes CDR1 LNHDA and CDR2 SQIVND (reference sequence). This CDR3 region has 14 residues. In DNA, the CDR3 is TGTGCCAGTAGTCCCCAACAGGGACAAGAGACCCAGTACTTC. It specifies CASSPQQGQETQYF.

The chain has TRBV19 and TRBJ1-5, with TRBD1 as a possible D gene (5 bases). Germline CDR1 LNHDA, CDR2 SQIVND (reference sequence). The V and J ends lost 4 bases and 6 bases respectively, with 25 bases between them. The CDR3 sequence is 18 residues long. CDR3 sequence reads: CASSKGWRVGVFGQPQHF. The CDR3 DNA reads TGTGCCAGTAGTAAGGGTTGGCGGGTAGGGGTCTTTGGTCAGCCCCAGCATTTT. Using reference TRBV19 and TRBJ1-5 for the parts outside the CDR3, the full variable domain is DGGITQSPKYLFRKEGQNVTLSCEQNLNHDAMYWYRQDPGQGLRLIYYSQIVNDFQKGDIAEGYSVSREKKESFPLTVTSAQKNPTAFYLCASSKGWRVGVFGQPQHFGDGTRLSIL.

The rearrangement uses TRBV10-2 and TRBJ2-3, with a tentative D call TRBD1 (6 bases). Germline-derived CDR1 and CDR2 are WSHSY and SAAADI. V dropped 8 bases and J dropped 2 bases, with 17 bases sitting between them. This CDR3 is 15 amino acids long. Here the CDR3 reads CASSPSSGVTDTQYF. CDR3 in DNA: TGCGCCAGCTCCCCCAGCTCAGGGGTCACAGATACGCAGTATTTT.

This clone is a singleton in its sample. The gene calls are TRBV5-4 and TRBJ2-7; 8 bases match TRBD2. From germline, CDR1 is SGHNT and CDR2 YYREEE (reference sequence). V was pared by 3 bases and J by 4 bases, with 6 bases of the junction left unmatched. CDR3 length equals 14 residues. CDR3 loop: CASSSGLVSYEQYF. As DNA, the CDR3 is TGTGCCAGCAGCTCGGGACTAGTCTCTTACGAGCAGTACTTC.

Here the CDR3 DNA reads TGTGCCAGCAGTCACCGGACAGCCATGAACACTGAAGCTTTCTTT. Translated, it gives CASSHRTAMNTEAFF. The rearrangement uses TRBV6-6 and TRBJ1-1, with D possibly TRBD1 on 6 matching bases. The CDR3 has 15 amino acids. Trimming cost V 5 bases and J 0 bases, with 13 bases left between them. Germline assignment: CDR1 MNHNY and CDR2 SVGAGI (reference sequence).

This chain links TRBV4-1 with TRBJ2-7, with D uncertain. Between the trimmed V and J ends, which lost 0 bases and 7 bases, there was a span of 10 bases. The CDR3 contains 13 residues. Germline V CDR1 and CDR2: MGHRA, YSYEKL. CDR3 region: CASSQEIGLEQYF. The CDR3 DNA is TGCGCCAGCAGCCAAGAAATAGGCCTTGAGCAGTACTTC.

The chain couples TRBV6-5 to TRBJ2-7, with TRBD2 matching 11 bases. The V gene end was trimmed by 4 bases and the J gene end by 2 bases; junction bases not matched to a gene: 1. This CDR3 is 14 amino acids long. The germline CDR1 and CDR2 sequences are MNHEY and SVGAGI. CDR3 nucleotide sequence: TGTGCCAGCAGTTTGGGACTAGCGGCCTACGAGCAGTACTTC. Its protein product is CASSLGLAAYEQYF.

This clone was detected only once. V and J are TRBV19 and TRBJ2-7; no firm D call. V gave up 3 bases and J gave up 4 bases, with 16 bases separating them. Looked up from germline, CDR1 is LNHDA and CDR2 is SQIVND (reference sequence). The length of the CDR3 is 15 residues. The CDR3 loop is CASSIKGLSGYEQYF. The CDR3, as DNA: TGTGCCAGTAGTATTAAGGGCCTTTCTGGGTACGAGCAGTACTTC.

The genes are TRBV4-1 and TRBJ2-7, with D unclear. The CDR3 length is 14 residues. Germline values: CDR1 MGHRA, CDR2 YSYEKL. V lost 0 bases, J lost 0 bases, and 6 bases lay in between. The CDR3 reads CASSQDPASYEQYF. The CDR3 DNA follows: TGCGCCAGCAGCCAAGACCCCGCCTCCTACGAGCAGTACTTC.

Notes on this clone: The sample contains more than one DNA sequence encoding this CDR3. V and J are TRBV28 and TRBJ2-7, with 7 bases lining up with TRBD2. Germline V lookup: CDR1 MDHEN, CDR2 SYDVKM. The CDR3 runs 13 residues. The J segment lost 4 bases and the V segment lost 2 bases, leaving 2 bases of the junction unmatched. The CDR3 spells CASSLTGGYEQYF. CDR3 nucleotides: TGTGCCAGCAGTTTAACGGGGGGATACGAGCAGTACTTC. Filled out from reference TRBV28 and TRBJ2-7, the complete variable domain reads DVKVTQSSRYLVKRTGEKVFLECVQDMDHENMFWYRQDPGLGLRLIYFSYDVKMKEKGDIPEGYSVSREKKERFSLILESASTNQTSMYLCASSLTGGYEQYFGPGTRLTVT.

The V and J genes are TRBV28 and TRBJ1-3; D may be TRBD1 (6 bases). Germline CDR1 is MDHEN and CDR2 is SYDVKM. The length of the CDR3 is 15 residues. Trimming cost V 5 bases and J 1 base, with 12 bases left between them. CDR3 nucleotide sequence: TGTGCCAGCAGTGTACAGGGTGGGTCTGGAAACACCATATATTTT. This translates into CASSVQGGSGNTIYF.

J is TRBJ2-7 and V is TRBV10-3, with a weak D call TRBD1 (5 bases). V dropped 3 bases and J dropped 2 bases, with 8 bases sitting between them. CDR3 length: 13 residues. CDR1 and CDR2 (germline): ENHRY, SYGVKD. The DNA of the CDR3 is TGTGCCATCAGTGATGGGGCTACCTACGAGCAGTACTTC. This gives the protein CAISDGATYEQYF.

The chain links TRBV27 to TRBJ2-7; no clear D. The CDR3 is 12 amino acids. Looked up from germline, CDR1 is MNHEY and CDR2 is SMNVEV (reference sequence). With 4 bases removed from V and 6 bases from J, the gap between germline ends came to 10 bases. The CDR3 DNA follows: TGTGCCAGCAGTTATCCGAGAGGCGAGCAGTACTTC. This encodes CASSYPRGEQYF.

The chain uses TRBV27 and TRBJ2-5; D is unclear. Germline V gene lookup returns CDR1 MNHEY and CDR2 SMNVEV (reference sequence). Trimming removed 5 bases at V and 5 bases at J, with 12 bases between. The CDR3 totals 13 residues. The CDR3 is CASSLRIWETQYF. As DNA, the CDR3 is TGTGCCAGCAGTCTCCGGATTTGGGAGACCCAGTACTTC.

V gene TRBV7-9 combines with J gene TRBJ2-1; no clear D gene. CDR1 and CDR2 (germline): SEHNR, FQNEAQ (reference sequence). The length of the CDR3 is 14 residues. With 1 base removed from V and 8 bases from J, the gap between germline ends came to 12 bases. CDR3 DNA: TGTGCCAGCAGCTTAGTAGGCGGTATCGATGAGCAGTTCTTC. Amino acids: CASSLVGGIDEQFF. Using reference TRBV7-9 and TRBJ2-1 for the parts outside the CDR3, the full variable domain is DTGVSQNPRHKITKRGQNVTFRCDPISEHNRLYWYRQTLGQGPEFLTYFQNEAQLEKSRLLSDRFSAERPKGSFSTLEIQRTEQGDSAMYLCASSLVGGIDEQFFGPGTRLTVL.

The chain combines TRBV27 with TRBJ2-7; 9 nucleotides match TRBD2. The V gene's germline CDR1 is MNHEY and CDR2 SMNVEV (reference sequence). This CDR3 contains 15 residues. J was trimmed by 4 bases and V by 3 bases; bases with no gene match: 7. CDR3 bases: TGTGCCAGCAGTTTGACTGCGGGAGGGCCATACGAGCAGTACTTC. Translating gives CASSLTAGGPYEQYF.